These 4 T cell receptor beta chains were sequenced from one sample in a study of early T cells in non-severe SARS-CoV-2 infection. Each CDR3 protein gets one entry after TCRdb re-called the 5' RACE reads with MiXCR. The sample lists roughly 53,000 distinct CDR3 sequences, around 8.6% occurring once. This material consisted of whole blood, taken at baseline. The source is an adult who was a healthcare worker with PCR-confirmed SARS-CoV-2 infection or an uninfected control (not recorded which).

The chain has TRBV6-6 and TRBJ2-4; D gene uncertain. The germline gives CDR1 MNHNY, CDR2 SVGAGI (reference sequence). The CDR3 extends over 14 amino acids. The V and J ends lost 8 bases and 0 bases respectively, with 11 bases between them. The CDR3 loop is CASRSGLAKNIQYF. Written as DNA, the CDR3 is TGTGCCAGCCGGTCAGGCCTAGCCAAAAACATTCAGTACTTC.

This rearrangement joins TRBV5-1 to TRBJ2-1, with 8 bases identical to TRBD2. CDR3 length equals 14 residues. Germline CDR1 reads SGHRS; CDR2 reads YFSETQ. V was clipped by 1 base and J by 8 bases; unmatched bases: 5. The CDR3 nucleotides are TGCGCCAGCAGCTTGTCAGCGGGAGTTTATGAGCAGTTCTTC. Translated: CASSLSAGVYEQFF.

This clonotype showed up just once. V gene TRBV6-1 combines with J gene TRBJ2-3, with D perhaps TRBD1 or TRBD2 (5 bases each). CDR3 length: 15 residues. In germline, CDR1 is MNHNS, CDR2 SASEGT. V lost 6 bases, J lost 7 bases, and 20 bases lay in between. CDR3 region: CASRAELGRSHTQYF. Here the CDR3 DNA reads TGTGCCAGCAGAGCAGAATTGGGACGTTCACATACGCAGTATTTT.

This clonotype was seen a handful of times. The gene calls are TRBV7-6 and TRBJ2-3, with a possible D match to TRBD1 (6 bases). V lost 2 bases to trimming and J lost 3 bases, with 15 bases between them. This CDR3 spans 16 amino acids. The germline V gene encodes CDR1 SGHVS and CDR2 FNYEAQ. The CDR3: CASSLRAGDVTDTQYF. Written as DNA, the CDR3 is TGTGCCAGCAGCTTAAGGGCAGGGGATGTTACAGATACGCAGTATTTT.